This entry lists 32 T cell receptor beta chains sequenced from one sample in a study of blood T cell repertoires in COVID-19 (dated by TCRdb to 2019 to 2021). The protocol used for the library was the immunoSEQ multiplex PCR assay. In its TCRdb copy, this immuneACCESS table keeps in-frame sequences only and misses some clones. Where compared with another copy, unresolved V genes explain less than half of these, and the others have no known cause. In this sample the table shows 190,000 or so clones, more than 70% of which occur a single time. Roughly 9.1% of the sample rests with the top ten. The sequenced material came from PBMCs or T cells enriched from blood (not recorded which). The receptors were sampled from a woman in her 30s who had recovered from COVID-19.

The gene calls are TRBV7-9 and TRBJ2-3; D is unresolved. V dropped 5 bases and J dropped 7 bases, with 10 bases sitting between them. Germline V gives CDR1 SEHNR, CDR2 FQNEAQ (reference sequence). The CDR3 runs 12 residues. CDR3 in DNA: TGTGCCAGCAGCGGAGACTCAAATACGCAGTATTTT. It encodes CASSGDSNTQYF.

V and J are TRBV4-1 and TRBJ1-5, with 8 bases that match TRBD1. There are 17 residues in the CDR3. After removal of 0 bases from V and 4 bases from J, the junction contained 8 bases not matched to a gene. Germline V gene lookup returns CDR1 MGHRA and CDR2 YSYEKL. The CDR3 nucleotides are TGCGCCAGCAGCCAAGAGGCGAGACAGGGGTCGAATCAGCCCCAGCATTTT. Encoded protein: CASSQEARQGSNQPQHF.

The CDR3: CSVNFLADNRETQYF. As DNA, the CDR3 is TGCAGCGTTAACTTTCTAGCGGACAACCGGGAGACCCAGTACTTC. This rearrangement joins TRBV29-1 to TRBJ2-5, with TRBD2 identical over 7 bases. CDR3 length: 15 amino acids. The germline CDR1 and CDR2 sequences are SQVTM and ANQGSEA. V dropped 5 bases and J dropped 5; count of bases not matched to a gene: 14.

DNA for the CDR3: TGCGCCAGCAGTGCTAGTGCGTTGGCTAGTCTAACGAACGAGCAGTACTTC. This codes for CASSASALASLTNEQYF. This chain links TRBV10-2 with TRBJ2-7; D remains ambiguous. V lost 4 bases, J lost 5 bases, and 24 bases lay in between. CDR1 and CDR2 from the germline V gene are WSHSY and SAAADI. CDR3 length: 17 amino acids.

The chain couples TRBV4-1 to TRBJ2-7; no reliable D call. The V and J ends lost 1 base and 2 bases respectively, with 9 bases between them. The CDR3 consists of 14 residues. In germline, CDR1 is MGHRA, CDR2 YSYEKL. For the CDR3, the DNA is TGCGCCAGCAGCCAAGTAACAGCCGCCTACGAGCAGTACTTC. Amino acids: CASSQVTAAYEQYF.

V and J are TRBV27 and TRBJ1-2; D gene uncertain. The germline gives CDR1 MNHEY, CDR2 SMNVEV (reference sequence). The V end lost 6 bases, the J end lost 4 bases, and 18 bases lay between the germline ends. The CDR3 covers 15 residues. CDR3: CASSRLVEGVYGYTF. The CDR3 DNA follows: TGTGCCAGCAGCCGCCTAGTAGAAGGAGTCTATGGCTACACCTTC.

The chain combines TRBV27 with TRBJ2-3; tentative D call: TRBD2 (5 bases). V lost 0 bases, J lost 1 base, and 14 bases lay in between. Germline V gene sequence: CDR1 MNHEY, CDR2 SMNVEV (reference sequence). The CDR3 covers 17 residues. The chain's CDR3 is CASSLSGDTVGTDTQYF. The DNA for the CDR3 is TGTGCCAGCAGTTTATCGGGAGACACCGTGGGCACAGATACGCAGTATTTT.

The chain carries TRBV5-4 and TRBJ2-1, with a possible D match to TRBD1 (7 bases). Trimming removed 5 bases at V and 5 bases at J, with 26 bases between. The length of the CDR3 is 18 residues. Germline CDR1 is SGHNT and CDR2 is YYREEE (reference sequence). CDR3 coding DNA: TGTGCCAGCAGAAACGGGACCACTCTAGCGAGGGGGCACAATGAGCAGTTCTTC. It is translated as CASRNGTTLARGHNEQFF.

This clone was detected only once. The V gene is TRBV6-5, the J gene TRBJ2-7; 14 nucleotides agree with TRBD2. The CDR3 covers 14 residues. The junction had 9 bases not matched to a gene; V was cut back by 8 bases and J by 9 bases. Germline V gives CDR1 MNHEY, CDR2 SVGAGI. The CDR3 here is CASQGGLAGVGQYF. CDR3 coding DNA: TGTGCCAGCCAAGGGGGACTAGCGGGAGTCGGGCAGTACTTC.

The chain joins TRBV19 to TRBJ2-2; 11 nucleotides align to TRBD1. The CDR3 extends over 14 amino acids. With 9 bases clipped from V and 4 bases from J, the junction kept 4 bases outside the gene matches. Germline CDR1 is LNHDA and CDR2 is SQIVND (reference sequence). This chain's CDR3 is CASAGTGGTGELFF. CDR3 in DNA: TGTGCCAGCGCGGGGACAGGGGGCACCGGGGAGCTGTTTTTT.

The genes are TRBV7-2 and TRBJ2-3; 10 bases fit TRBD2. V was clipped by 3 bases and J by 3 bases; unmatched bases: 6. CDR1 SGHTA and CDR2 FQGNSA come from the germline V gene. The CDR3 covers 16 residues. The CDR3 spells CASSLDSSGRTDTQYF. The CDR3 coding sequence is TGTGCCAGCAGCTTGGACTCTAGCGGGAGAACAGATACGCAGTATTTT.

V gene TRBV4-1 combines with J gene TRBJ2-1; 10 bases match TRBD1. The J segment lost 9 bases and the V segment lost 1 base, leaving 3 bases of the junction unmatched. The CDR3 spans 14 residues. Germline assignment: CDR1 MGHRA and CDR2 YSYEKL. The CDR3 DNA reads TGCGCCAGCAGCCAAGGACAGGGGGCTACTGAGCAGTTCTTC. This codes for CASSQGQGATEQFF.

The V call is TRBV28, the J call TRBJ1-1, with 8 bases that match TRBD1. This CDR3 comprises 16 residues. Losses at the gene ends were 6 bases for V and 1 base for J; bases not matched to a gene: 10. CDR1 and CDR2 (germline): MDHEN, SYDVKM. CDR3 sequence (DNA): TGTGCCAGCAGATCCCCAGGGGGCTTTAGGAACACTGAAGCTTTCTTT. Protein sequence: CASRSPGGFRNTEAFF.

The V and J genes are TRBV7-8 and TRBJ2-7; D is possibly TRBD2 (6 bases). The CDR3 has 15 residues. Germline V gene data show CDR1 as SGHVS and CDR2 as FQNEAQ. V lost 1 base to trimming and J lost 0 bases, with 10 bases between them. This chain's CDR3 is CASSLGRGSSYEQYF. The DNA for the CDR3 is TGTGCCAGCAGCTTAGGTCGGGGGAGCTCCTACGAGCAGTACTTC.

This chain uses TRBV3-1 (or the pseudogene TRBV3-2) with TRBJ1-6; 9 bases match TRBD1. CDR3 length: 13 residues. The germline V gene encodes CDR1 LGHDT and CDR2 YNNKEL (reference sequence). V dropped 5 bases and J dropped 9; count of bases not matched to a gene: 2. The CDR3 sequence is CASSGQGSSPLHF. The CDR3 nucleotides read TGTGCCAGCAGCGGACAGGGGAGTTCACCCCTCCACTTT.

The CDR3 is CSVDGGEGKTQYF. DNA of the CDR3: TGCAGCGTTGACGGAGGGGAAGGCAAGACCCAGTACTTC. The chain employs TRBV29-1 and TRBJ2-5; D possibly corresponds to TRBD2 (6 bases). CDR1 is SQVTM, CDR2 ANQGSEA, per germline. The CDR3 length is 13 residues. V gave up 3 bases and J gave up 6 bases, with 14 bases separating them.

This chain links TRBV7-2 with TRBJ2-1; 8 positions match TRBD2. Unmatched junction bases numbered 10, after V lost 0 bases and J lost 6 bases. This CDR3 is 17 amino acids long. Looked up from germline, CDR1 is SGHTA and CDR2 is FQGNSA. The CDR3 loop reads CASSLASSSGRSNEQFF. The CDR3 DNA follows: TGTGCCAGCAGCTTAGCAAGCAGCAGCGGGAGATCCAATGAGCAGTTCTTC. The variable domain in full, completed from reference TRBV7-2 and TRBJ2-1, reads GAGVSQSPSNKVTEKGKDVELRCDPISGHTALYWYRQSLGQGLEFLIYFQGNSAPDKSGLPSDRFSAERTGGSVSTLTIQRTQQEDSAVYLCASSLASSSGRSNEQFFGPGTRLTVL.

Concerning this clone itself: Additional DNA sequences in this sample encode the identical CDR3. The rearrangement joins TRBV29-1 to TRBJ1-1; the D is unclear. The V end lost 4 bases, the J end lost 1 base, and 10 bases lay between the germline ends. This CDR3 has 13 residues. CDR1 and CDR2 (germline): SQVTM, ANQGSEA. The CDR3: CSVAAGRNTEAFF. In nucleotides, the CDR3 is TGCAGCGTTGCTGCAGGCAGGAACACTGAAGCTTTCTTT.

The rearrangement joins TRBV27 to TRBJ2-2; unclear D gene. V was shortened by 8 bases and J by 0 bases, with 19 bases between the two germline ends. The CDR3 contains 17 residues. From germline, CDR1 is MNHEY and CDR2 SMNVEV (reference sequence). In nucleotides, the CDR3 is TGTGCCAGCCCTCTAACAAAGACTGGTGCGAACACCGGGGAGCTGTTTTTT. It yields the protein CASPLTKTGANTGELFF.

V gene TRBV6-4 combines with J gene TRBJ2-1; D perhaps matches TRBD2 (6 bases). The V gene's germline CDR1 is MRHNA and CDR2 SNTAGT. This CDR3 is 15 amino acids long. V shed 4 bases and J shed 7 bases, with 17 bases lying between them. CDR3 sequence reads: CASSAGVLKGNEQFF. CDR3 coding DNA: TGTGCCAGCAGTGCGGGGGTCCTCAAGGGGAATGAGCAGTTCTTC.

The rearrangement uses TRBV7-2 and TRBJ1-4, with 9 bases fitting TRBD1. The V gene end was trimmed by 5 bases and the J gene end by 6 bases; junction bases not matched to a gene: 10. Germline values: CDR1 SGHTA, CDR2 FQGNSA. The CDR3 totals 16 residues. In nucleotides, the CDR3 is TGTGCCAGCAGCAATACAGGGGGCGCCGGATATGAAAAACTGTTTTTT. Translating gives CASSNTGGAGYEKLFF.

This clone has just one count. The V gene is TRBV7-8, the J gene TRBJ1-5; possible D gene TRBD1, 5 bases. This CDR3 spans 14 amino acids. The V gene's germline CDR1 is SGHVS and CDR2 FQNEAQ. Trimming removed 3 bases at V and 3 bases at J, with 9 bases between. CDR3 bases: TGTGCCAGCAGCTTCCCGGGGGACAATCAGCCCCAGCATTTT. This gives the protein CASSFPGDNQPQHF.

The DNA of the CDR3 is TGTGCCAGCAGCCCAGCGGCGGGAGGCTACAATGAGCAGTTCTTC. Translation: CASSPAAGGYNEQFF. The chain carries TRBV14 and TRBJ2-1; the match to TRBD2 covers 8 bases. Germline-derived CDR1 and CDR2 are SGHDN and FVKESK. Losses at the gene ends were 4 bases for V and 3 bases for J; bases not matched to a gene: 5. The CDR3 spans 15 residues.

This clone has a single count. V and J are TRBV9 and TRBJ1-5, with D possibly being TRBD1 (5 bases). The germline V gene encodes CDR1 SGDLS and CDR2 YYNGEE. This CDR3 spans 15 amino acids. The V end lost 0 bases, the J end lost 5 bases, and 12 bases lay between the germline ends. Written as DNA, the CDR3 is TGTGCCAGCAGCGTAGATACGGGGGGATATCAGCCCCAGCATTTT. Encoded protein: CASSVDTGGYQPQHF.

The V gene is TRBV4-2, the J gene TRBJ2-7; the match to TRBD1 covers 7 bases. Germline loops: CDR1 LGHNA, CDR2 YNFKEQ. The CDR3 is 17 residues long. With 0 bases clipped from V and 0 bases from J, the junction kept 8 bases outside the gene matches. The DNA of the CDR3 is TGTGCCAGCAGCCAAGAATTCGGACAGGCGAGCTCCTACGAGCAGTACTTC. Protein sequence: CASSQEFGQASSYEQYF.

The V call is TRBV24-1, the J call TRBJ2-1, with a tentative D call TRBD1 (6 bases). V lost 10 bases and J 0 bases, leaving 9 bases between the germline ends. Germline assignment: CDR1 KGHDR and CDR2 SFDVKD. CDR3 length: 13 amino acids. This CDR3 is CATGHPSYNEQFF. The CDR3 coding sequence is TGTGCCACGGGACACCCCTCCTACAATGAGCAGTTCTTC.

This clone came up a few times. The chain joins TRBV24-1 to TRBJ2-7; tentatively, D is TRBD2 (5 bases). This CDR3 has 13 amino acids. From germline, CDR1 is KGHDR and CDR2 SFDVKD. The germline V and J ends were trimmed by 4 bases and 4 bases, with 10 bases remaining between them. The CDR3 sequence: CATSDPSGYEQYF. The CDR3 DNA reads as TGTGCCACCAGTGACCCTTCGGGATACGAGCAGTACTTC.

This rearrangement joins TRBV6-1 to TRBJ2-7; 9 positions match TRBD2. This CDR3 region has 14 residues. The trim removed 3 bases at V and 4 bases at J, leaving 4 bases unmatched. CDR1 is MNHNS, CDR2 SASEGT, per germline. CDR3 bases: TGTGCCAGCAGTGATAGCGGGAGAAAGTACGAGCAGTACTTC. Translating gives CASSDSGRKYEQYF.

The rearrangement uses TRBV14 and TRBJ2-7; maybe TRBD2 (5 bases). The CDR3 totals 16 residues. V gave up 2 bases and J gave up 2 bases, with 16 bases separating them. Germline loops: CDR1 SGHDN, CDR2 FVKESK. The CDR3 DNA reads TGTGCCAGCAGCCAACATTCTCTCGCGGGTACCTACGAGCAGTACTTC. It translates to CASSQHSLAGTYEQYF.

The rearrangement joins TRBV18 to TRBJ2-6, with D perhaps TRBD1 (6 bases). From germline, CDR1 is KGHSH and CDR2 LQKENI. The length of the CDR3 is 20 residues. Trimming stripped 6 bases from V and 1 base from J, with 25 bases between. This CDR3 reads CASSSTGPIATFSGANVLTF. CDR3 DNA: TGTGCCAGCTCTTCGACAGGCCCAATCGCTACTTTTTCTGGGGCCAACGTCCTGACTTTC.

The chain joins TRBV28 to TRBJ1-1; D remains unclear. The V gene lost 6 bases and the J gene lost 3 bases, with 14 bases spanning the gap. This CDR3 is 14 amino acids long. CDR1 and CDR2 (germline): MDHEN, SYDVKM. CDR3 region: CASSTVGRDTEAFF. CDR3 sequence (DNA): TGTGCCAGCAGCACCGTGGGGAGGGACACTGAAGCTTTCTTT. Together with reference TRBV28 and TRBJ1-1, the CDR3 gives the full variable domain: DVKVTQSSRYLVKRTGEKVFLECVQDMDHENMFWYRQDPGLGLRLIYFSYDVKMKEKGDIPEGYSVSREKKERFSLILESASTNQTSMYLCASSTVGRDTEAFFGQGTRLTVV.

V is TRBV6-5 and J is TRBJ2-7; 10 positions match TRBD1. From germline, CDR1 is MNHEY and CDR2 SVGAGI. This CDR3 comprises 15 residues. V trimming: 6 bases; J trimming: 5 bases; junction bases outside the gene matches: 10. The CDR3 DNA sequence: TGTGCCAGCAGCCTCACGGGACAGGGGCACAACGAGCAGTACTTC. As protein: CASSLTGQGHNEQYF.